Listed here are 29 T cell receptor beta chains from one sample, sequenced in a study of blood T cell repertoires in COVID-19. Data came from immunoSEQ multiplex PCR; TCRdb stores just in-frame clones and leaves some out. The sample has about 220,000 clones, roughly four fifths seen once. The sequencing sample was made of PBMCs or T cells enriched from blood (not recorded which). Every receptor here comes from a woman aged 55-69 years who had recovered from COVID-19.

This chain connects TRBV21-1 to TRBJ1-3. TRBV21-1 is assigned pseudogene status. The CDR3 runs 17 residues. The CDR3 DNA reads TGTGCCAGCAGTGAAAGAAGTCAGCGTACCTCTGGAAACACCATATATTTT. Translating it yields CASSERSQRTSGNTIYF.

DNA of the CDR3: TGCGCCAGCAGCTTGGTCCCTAGCGGGAAGTCAGATACGCAGTATTTT. Its protein product is CASSLVPSGKSDTQYF. The gene calls are TRBV5-1 and TRBJ2-3, with 9 positions matching TRBD2. CDR1 is SGHRS and CDR2 is YFSETQ in the germline V gene. This CDR3 region has 16 residues. Trimming cost V 0 bases and J 4 bases; bases outside gene matches: 6.

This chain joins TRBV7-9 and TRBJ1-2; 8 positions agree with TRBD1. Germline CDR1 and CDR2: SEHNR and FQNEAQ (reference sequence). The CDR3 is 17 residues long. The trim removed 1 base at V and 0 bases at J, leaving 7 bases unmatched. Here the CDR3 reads CASSLVRGPGSNYGYTF. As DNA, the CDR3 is TGTGCCAGCAGCTTAGTCAGGGGGCCTGGTTCTAACTATGGCTACACCTTC.

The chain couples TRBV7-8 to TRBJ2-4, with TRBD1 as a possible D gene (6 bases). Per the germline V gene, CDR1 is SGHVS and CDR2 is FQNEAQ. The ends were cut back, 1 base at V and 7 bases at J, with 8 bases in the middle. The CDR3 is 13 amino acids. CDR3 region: CASSLDRANIQYF. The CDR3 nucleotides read TGTGCCAGCAGCTTAGACAGGGCGAACATTCAGTACTTC.

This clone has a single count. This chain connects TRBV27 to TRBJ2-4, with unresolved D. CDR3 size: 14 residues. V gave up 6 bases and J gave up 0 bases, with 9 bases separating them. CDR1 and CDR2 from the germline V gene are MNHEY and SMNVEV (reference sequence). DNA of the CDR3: TGTGCCAGCAGCCCAGATCTAGCCAAAAACATTCAGTACTTC. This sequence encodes CASSPDLAKNIQYF.

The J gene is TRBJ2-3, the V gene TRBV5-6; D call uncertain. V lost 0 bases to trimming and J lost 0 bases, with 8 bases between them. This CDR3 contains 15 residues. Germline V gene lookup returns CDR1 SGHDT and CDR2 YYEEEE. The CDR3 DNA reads TGTGCCAGCAGCTTGGGGCTGAAGAGCACAGATACGCAGTATTTT. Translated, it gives CASSLGLKSTDTQYF. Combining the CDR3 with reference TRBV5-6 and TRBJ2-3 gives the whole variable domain DAGVTQSPTHLIKTRGQQVTLRCSPKSGHDTVSWYQQALGQGPQFIFQYYEEEERQRGNFPDRFSGHQFPNYSSELNVNALLLGDSALYLCASSLGLKSTDTQYFGPGTRLTVL.

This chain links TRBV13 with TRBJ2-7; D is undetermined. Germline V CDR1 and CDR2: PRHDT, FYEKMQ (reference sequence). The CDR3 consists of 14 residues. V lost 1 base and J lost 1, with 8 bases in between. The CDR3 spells CASSLVHSSYEQYF. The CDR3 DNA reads TGTGCCAGCAGCTTAGTCCACAGTTCCTACGAGCAGTACTTC.

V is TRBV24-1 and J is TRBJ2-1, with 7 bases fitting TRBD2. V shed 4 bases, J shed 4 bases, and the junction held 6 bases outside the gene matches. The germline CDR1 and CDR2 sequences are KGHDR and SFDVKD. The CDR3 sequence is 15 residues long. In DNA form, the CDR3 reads TGTGCCACCAGTGACCTAGCGGTTCCTTACAATGAGCAGTTCTTC. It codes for CATSDLAVPYNEQFF.

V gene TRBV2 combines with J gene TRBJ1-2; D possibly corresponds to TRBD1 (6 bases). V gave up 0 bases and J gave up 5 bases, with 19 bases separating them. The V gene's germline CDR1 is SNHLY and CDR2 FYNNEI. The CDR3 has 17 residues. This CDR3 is CASSEAGSWQGLYGYTF. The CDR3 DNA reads TGTGCCAGCAGTGAAGCGGGTTCGTGGCAGGGGTTATATGGCTACACCTTC.

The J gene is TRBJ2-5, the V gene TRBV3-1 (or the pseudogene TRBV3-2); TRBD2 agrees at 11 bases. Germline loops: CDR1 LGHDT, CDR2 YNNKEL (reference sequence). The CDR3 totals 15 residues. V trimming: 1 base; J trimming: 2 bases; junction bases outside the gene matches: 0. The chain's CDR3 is CASSQGTSGQETQYF. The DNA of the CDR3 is TGTGCCAGCAGCCAAGGGACTAGCGGGCAAGAGACCCAGTACTTC.

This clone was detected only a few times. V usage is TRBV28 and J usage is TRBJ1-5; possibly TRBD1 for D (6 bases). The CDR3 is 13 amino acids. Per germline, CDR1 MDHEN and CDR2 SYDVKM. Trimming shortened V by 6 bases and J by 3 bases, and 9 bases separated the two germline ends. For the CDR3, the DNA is TGTGCCAGCAGGGGGACACCCAATCAGCCCCAGCATTTT. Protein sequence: CASRGTPNQPQHF.

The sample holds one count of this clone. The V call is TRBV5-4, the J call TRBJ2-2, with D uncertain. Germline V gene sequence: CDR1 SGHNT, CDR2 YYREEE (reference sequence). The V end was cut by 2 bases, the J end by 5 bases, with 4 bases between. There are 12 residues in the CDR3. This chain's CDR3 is CASSFLTGELFF. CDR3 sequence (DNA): TGTGCCAGCAGCTTTCTAACCGGGGAGCTGTTTTTT.

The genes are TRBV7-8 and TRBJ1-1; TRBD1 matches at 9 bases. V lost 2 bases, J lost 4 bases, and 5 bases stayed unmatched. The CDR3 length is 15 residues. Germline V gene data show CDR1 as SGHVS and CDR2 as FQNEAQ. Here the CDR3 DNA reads TGTGCCAGCAGCTTAATTGGACAGGGGATCACTGAAGCTTTCTTT. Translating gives CASSLIGQGITEAFF.

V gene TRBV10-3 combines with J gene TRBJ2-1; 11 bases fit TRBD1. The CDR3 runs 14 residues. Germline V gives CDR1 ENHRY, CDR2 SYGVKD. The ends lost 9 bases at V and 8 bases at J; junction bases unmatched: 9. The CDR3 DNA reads TGTGCCATAGCGGGACAGGGGGGTTTGGATGAGCAGTTCTTC. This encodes CAIAGQGGLDEQFF.

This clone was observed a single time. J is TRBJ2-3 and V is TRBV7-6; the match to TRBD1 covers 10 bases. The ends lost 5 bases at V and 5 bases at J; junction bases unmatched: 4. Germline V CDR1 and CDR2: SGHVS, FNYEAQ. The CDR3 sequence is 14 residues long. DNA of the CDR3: TGTGCCAGCAGCCCCAGGACAGGGGGAGATACGCAGTATTTT. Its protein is CASSPRTGGDTQYF. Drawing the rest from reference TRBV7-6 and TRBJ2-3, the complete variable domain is GAGVSQSPRYKVTKRGQDVALRCDPISGHVSLYWYRQALGQGPEFLTYFNYEAQQDKSGLPNDRFSAERPEGSISTLTIQRTEQRDSAMYRCASSPRTGGDTQYFGPGTRLTVL.

The CDR3 loop reads CASSLKTAYNEQFF. The CDR3 nucleotides are TGTGCCAGCAGCTTAAAGACAGCTTACAATGAGCAGTTCTTC. The J gene is TRBJ2-1, the V gene TRBV7-3; tentatively, D is TRBD1 (5 bases). This CDR3 contains 14 residues. CDR1 and CDR2 (germline): SGHTA, FQGTGA. Trimming left V 1 base short and J 4 bases short, with 8 bases between.

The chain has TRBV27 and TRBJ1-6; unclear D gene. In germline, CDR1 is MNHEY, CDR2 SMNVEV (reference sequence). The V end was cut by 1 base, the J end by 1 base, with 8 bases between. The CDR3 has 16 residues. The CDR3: CASSLLSGSYNSPLHF. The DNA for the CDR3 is TGTGCCAGCAGTTTATTATCAGGATCCTATAATTCACCCCTCCACTTT.

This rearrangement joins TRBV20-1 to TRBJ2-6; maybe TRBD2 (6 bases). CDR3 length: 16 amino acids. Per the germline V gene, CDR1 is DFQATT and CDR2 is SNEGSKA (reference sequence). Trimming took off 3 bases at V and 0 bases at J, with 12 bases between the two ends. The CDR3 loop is CSASPPGGSGANVLTF. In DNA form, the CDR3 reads TGCAGTGCTAGTCCCCCCGGGGGCTCTGGGGCCAACGTCCTGACTTTC.

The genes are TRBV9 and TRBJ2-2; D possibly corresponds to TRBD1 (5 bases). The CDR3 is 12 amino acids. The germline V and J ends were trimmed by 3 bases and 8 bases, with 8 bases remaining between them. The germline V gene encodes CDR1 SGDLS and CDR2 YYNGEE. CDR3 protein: CASSAGQGELFF. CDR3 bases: TGTGCCAGCAGCGCAGGGCAGGGGGAGCTGTTTTTT.

The CDR3 nucleotides read TGTGCCAGCAGCTTAGGCGCTCTGGGCAGGGGGGACTATGGCTACACCTTC. Translated: CASSLGALGRGDYGYTF. The chain carries TRBV7-8 and TRBJ1-2, with 7 bases aligning to TRBD1. The CDR3 totals 17 residues. Germline V gene lookup returns CDR1 SGHVS and CDR2 FQNEAQ. Trimming at V came to 1 base and at J to 3 bases, leaving 11 bases not matched to a gene.

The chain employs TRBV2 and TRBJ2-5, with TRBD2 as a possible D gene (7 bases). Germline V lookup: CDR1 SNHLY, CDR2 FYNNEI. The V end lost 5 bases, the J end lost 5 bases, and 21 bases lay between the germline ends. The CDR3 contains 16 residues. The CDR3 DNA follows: TGTGCCAGCAGTCGACCGACAGGCCGGGGAGGGGAGACCCAGTACTTC. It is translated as CASSRPTGRGGETQYF.

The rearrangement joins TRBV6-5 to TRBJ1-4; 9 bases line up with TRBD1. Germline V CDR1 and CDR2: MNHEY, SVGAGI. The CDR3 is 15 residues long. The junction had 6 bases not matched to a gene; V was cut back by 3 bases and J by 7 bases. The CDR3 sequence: CASSYLGTGSEKLFF. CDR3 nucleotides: TGTGCCAGCAGTTATCTGGGGACAGGGAGTGAAAAACTGTTTTTT.

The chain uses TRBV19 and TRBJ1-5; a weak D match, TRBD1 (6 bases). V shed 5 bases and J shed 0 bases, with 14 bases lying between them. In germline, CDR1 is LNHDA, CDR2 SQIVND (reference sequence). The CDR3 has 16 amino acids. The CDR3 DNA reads TGTGCCAGTAGTCCCGGACAGCCCTTTAGCAATCAGCCCCAGCATTTT. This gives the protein CASSPGQPFSNQPQHF.

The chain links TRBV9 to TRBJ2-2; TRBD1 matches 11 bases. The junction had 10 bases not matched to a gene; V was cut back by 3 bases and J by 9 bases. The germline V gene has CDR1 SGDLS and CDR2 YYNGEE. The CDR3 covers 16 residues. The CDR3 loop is CASSAEGTGGPRELFF. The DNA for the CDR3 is TGTGCCAGCAGCGCGGAGGGGACAGGGGGACCACGGGAGCTGTTTTTT.

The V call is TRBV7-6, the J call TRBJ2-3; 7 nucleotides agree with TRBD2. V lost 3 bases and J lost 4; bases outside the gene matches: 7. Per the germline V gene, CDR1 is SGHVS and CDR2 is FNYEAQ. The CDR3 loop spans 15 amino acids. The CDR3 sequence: CASSLRREMADTQYF. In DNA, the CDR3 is TGTGCCAGCAGCTTGCGGCGGGAGATGGCAGATACGCAGTATTTT. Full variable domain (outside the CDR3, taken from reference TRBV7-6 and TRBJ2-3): GAGVSQSPRYKVTKRGQDVALRCDPISGHVSLYWYRQALGQGPEFLTYFNYEAQQDKSGLPNDRFSAERPEGSISTLTIQRTEQRDSAMYRCASSLRREMADTQYFGPGTRLTVL.

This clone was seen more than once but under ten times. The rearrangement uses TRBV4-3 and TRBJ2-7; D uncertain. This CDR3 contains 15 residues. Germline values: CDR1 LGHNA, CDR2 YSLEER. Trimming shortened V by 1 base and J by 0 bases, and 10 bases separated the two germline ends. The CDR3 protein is CASSQAGGNSYEQYF. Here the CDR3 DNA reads TGCGCCAGCAGCCAAGCCGGCGGAAACTCCTACGAGCAGTACTTC.

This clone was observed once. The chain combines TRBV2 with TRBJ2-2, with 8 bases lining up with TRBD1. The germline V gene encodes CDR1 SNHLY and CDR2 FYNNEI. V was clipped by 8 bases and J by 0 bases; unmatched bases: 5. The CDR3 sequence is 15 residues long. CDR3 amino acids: CASSSDRANTGELFF. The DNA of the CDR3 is TGTGCCAGCTCTTCGGACAGGGCGAACACCGGGGAGCTGTTTTTT.

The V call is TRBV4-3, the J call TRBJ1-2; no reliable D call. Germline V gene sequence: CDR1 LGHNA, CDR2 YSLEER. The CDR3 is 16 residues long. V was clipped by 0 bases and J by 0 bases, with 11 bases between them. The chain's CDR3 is CASSQDYGSANYGYTF. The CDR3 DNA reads TGCGCCAGCAGCCAAGATTACGGGTCAGCTAACTATGGCTACACCTTC.

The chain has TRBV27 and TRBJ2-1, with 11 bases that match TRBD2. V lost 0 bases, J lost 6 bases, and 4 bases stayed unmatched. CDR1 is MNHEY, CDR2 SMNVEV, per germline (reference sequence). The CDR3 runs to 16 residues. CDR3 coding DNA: TGTGCCAGCAGTTTATCGGGGCTAGCGGGAGGCAATGAGCAGTTCTTC. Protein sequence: CASSLSGLAGGNEQFF.